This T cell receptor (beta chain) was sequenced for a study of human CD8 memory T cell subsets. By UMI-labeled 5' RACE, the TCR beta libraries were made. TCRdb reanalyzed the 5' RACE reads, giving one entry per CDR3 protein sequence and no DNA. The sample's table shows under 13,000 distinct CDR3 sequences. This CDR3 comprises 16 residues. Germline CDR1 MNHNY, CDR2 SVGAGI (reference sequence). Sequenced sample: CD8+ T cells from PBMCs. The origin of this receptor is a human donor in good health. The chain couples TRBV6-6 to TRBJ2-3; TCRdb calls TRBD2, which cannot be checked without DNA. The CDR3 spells CASSNQAGGPTDTQYF.